The 13 T cell receptor beta chains below all came from one sample that was sequenced in a study of cytomegalovirus exposure and HLA in healthy donors. Profiling relied on immunoSEQ multiplex PCR, and the TCRdb table lists in-frame clones only, not all of them. This sample has roughly 220,000 clones, with 65% to 85% found just once. Material: PBMCs. These receptors all come from a woman in her twenties or thirties in good health and CMV-seropositive.

This rearrangement joins TRBV4-1 to TRBJ2-5; a weak D match, TRBD2 (6 bases). The CDR3 is made up of 14 amino acids. The V gene lost 4 bases and the J gene lost 3 bases, with 12 bases spanning the gap. The germline V gene encodes CDR1 MGHRA and CDR2 YSYEKL. The CDR3 sequence is CASSLGTVKETQYF. The CDR3 nucleotides read TGCGCCAGCAGCCTTGGGACTGTCAAAGAGACCCAGTACTTC.

V usage is TRBV4-3 and J usage is TRBJ2-1; D not resolved. Trimming cost V 5 bases and J 5 bases, with 4 bases left between them. Germline V gene lookup returns CDR1 LGHNA and CDR2 YSLEER. The CDR3 totals 11 residues. The CDR3 DNA follows: TGCGCCAGCAGCGGCGACAATGAGCAGTTCTTC. Translating it yields CASSGDNEQFF.

The chain couples TRBV6-1 to TRBJ2-7; D possibly corresponds to TRBD1 (6 bases). Germline assignment: CDR1 MNHNS and CDR2 SASEGT. The length of the CDR3 is 14 residues. V was cut by 1 base and J by 1 base, with 8 bases left in between. The CDR3 DNA is TGTGCCAGCAGTGAAGAACAGGGATCCTACGAGCAGTACTTC. Protein product: CASSEEQGSYEQYF.

The chain uses TRBV7-9 and TRBJ1-5; TRBD1 is a possible D gene (5 bases). The CDR3 totals 14 residues. Trimming took 1 base from V and 3 from J, leaving 7 bases between them. Looked up from germline, CDR1 is SEHNR and CDR2 is FQNEAQ (reference sequence). CDR3 in amino acids: CASSLDGTNQPQHF. In nucleotides, the CDR3 is TGTGCCAGCAGCTTAGACGGGACCAATCAGCCCCAGCATTTT.

This chain joins TRBV10-2 and TRBJ2-3, with D uncertain. The CDR3 covers 12 residues. CDR1 and CDR2 from the germline V gene are WSHSY and SAAADI. The germline V and J ends were trimmed by 3 bases and 3 bases, with 4 bases remaining between them. For the CDR3, the DNA is TGCGCCAGCAGTGACTCTACAGATACGCAGTATTTT. Residues: CASSDSTDTQYF.

The chain links TRBV11-2 to TRBJ2-3, with unresolved D. CDR1 is SGHAT, CDR2 FQNNGV, per germline. Trimming stripped 2 bases from V and 1 base from J, with 4 bases between. The CDR3 spans 13 residues. CDR3 DNA sequence: TGTGCCAGCAGCTTAAAGCGCACAGATACGCAGTATTTT. This gives the protein CASSLKRTDTQYF.

This sequence joins TRBV28 and TRBJ2-1; 8 nucleotides align to TRBD2. Trimming took 5 bases from V and 6 from J; bases not matched to a gene: 9. This CDR3 is 15 amino acids long. Germline V gene sequence: CDR1 MDHEN, CDR2 SYDVKM. In DNA, the CDR3 is TGTGCCAGCAGTCCCCGGATAGCGGGGTTCAATGAGCAGTTCTTC. It codes for CASSPRIAGFNEQFF.

A few counts support this clone. The chain carries TRBV27 and TRBJ2-7; D is possibly TRBD2 (5 bases). V lost 7 bases and J lost 3, with 7 bases in between. CDR1 is MNHEY and CDR2 is SMNVEV in the germline V gene (reference sequence). The CDR3 contains 11 residues. CDR3 amino acids: CASTSGYEQYF. The CDR3 DNA sequence: TGTGCCAGCACGAGCGGCTACGAGCAGTACTTC.

CDR3 amino acids: CAWSSSGVHGYTF. The CDR3 DNA follows: TGTGCCTGGAGTTCGTCAGGGGTTCATGGCTACACCTTC. The genes are TRBV30 and TRBJ1-2; D perhaps matches TRBD1 (6 bases). The CDR3 covers 13 residues. The V gene's germline CDR1 is GTSNPN and CDR2 SVGIG (reference sequence). The germline V and J ends were trimmed by 2 bases and 6 bases, with 13 bases remaining between them.

The rearrangement joins TRBV7-2 to TRBJ2-1; TRBD2 matches 13 bases. In germline, CDR1 is SGHTA, CDR2 FQGNSA. Trimming cost V 5 bases and J 16 bases; bases outside gene matches: 8. This CDR3 is 13 amino acids long. The CDR3 protein is CASSPPGLAGFFF. In nucleotides, the CDR3 is TGTGCCAGCAGCCCTCCGGGACTAGCGGGATTTTTCTTC.

The gene calls are TRBV2 and TRBJ1-2; a possible D gene is TRBD1 (5 bases). CDR1 and CDR2 (germline): SNHLY, FYNNEI. The CDR3 has 14 residues. The germline V and J ends were trimmed by 4 bases and 1 base, with 10 bases remaining between them. CDR3 bases: TGTGCCAGCAGTGGGACATATAATAACTATGGCTACACCTTC. Protein product: CASSGTYNNYGYTF.

J is TRBJ2-7 and V is TRBV10-3; 10 bases agree with TRBD2. This CDR3 spans 18 amino acids. Unmatched junction bases numbered 12, after V lost 4 bases and J lost 0 bases. The germline V gene has CDR1 ENHRY and CDR2 SYGVKD. CDR3 DNA sequence: TGTGCCATCAGTGCCTCTGAGACTAGCGGGCTGAGCTCCTACGAGCAGTACTTC. Its translation is CAISASETSGLSSYEQYF.

This chain uses TRBV7-2 with TRBJ2-5; tentative D call: TRBD2 (5 bases). Trimming cost V 0 bases and J 6 bases, with 14 bases left between them. The CDR3 contains 15 residues. Per germline, CDR1 SGHTA and CDR2 FQGNSA. This chain's CDR3 is CASSLAGREGQTQYF. In nucleotides, the CDR3 is TGTGCCAGCAGCTTAGCGGGCCGCGAGGGTCAGACCCAGTACTTC.